The text below deals with one T cell receptor (beta chain). The source of the sample is a study of T cell changes during pregnancy in multiple sclerosis. Germline V gene sequence: CDR1 SEHNR, CDR2 FQNEAQ (reference sequence). The CDR3 runs 13 residues. V gave up 4 bases and J gave up 10 bases, with 16 bases separating them. Sequencing was performed with immunoSEQ multiplex PCR; in TCRdb, only in-frame clones are kept and a portion is missing. The sample yields approximately 31,000 clones, about 92% seen once. J is TRBJ1-1 and V is TRBV7-9; D is unclear. The TCR sequence derives from a female donor with multiple sclerosis, enrolled in a pregnancy study. The source material was CD4+ T cells from peripheral blood mononuclear cells, sampled in the second trimester of pregnancy. The CDR3 loop is CASSSEALPRAFF. The CDR3 bases are TGTGCCAGCAGCTCGGAGGCTTTACCGCGAGCTTTCTTT.